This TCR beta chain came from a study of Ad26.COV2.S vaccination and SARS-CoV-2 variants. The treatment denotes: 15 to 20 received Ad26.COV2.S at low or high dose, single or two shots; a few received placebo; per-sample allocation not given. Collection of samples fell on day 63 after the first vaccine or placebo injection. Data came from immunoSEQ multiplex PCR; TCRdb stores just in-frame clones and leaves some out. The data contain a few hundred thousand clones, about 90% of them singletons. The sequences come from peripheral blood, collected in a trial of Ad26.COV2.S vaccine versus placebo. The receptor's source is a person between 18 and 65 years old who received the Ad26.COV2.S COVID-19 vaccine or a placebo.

For the CDR3, the DNA is TGTGCCAGCAACCGGGACAGCCGTTTTGACGAGCAGTACTTC. It yields the protein CASNRDSRFDEQYF. The chain couples TRBV7-2 to TRBJ2-7; 7 nucleotides line up with TRBD1. Germline values: CDR1 SGHTA, CDR2 FQGNSA. This CDR3 has 14 residues. The ends lost 7 bases at V and 5 bases at J; junction bases unmatched: 11.